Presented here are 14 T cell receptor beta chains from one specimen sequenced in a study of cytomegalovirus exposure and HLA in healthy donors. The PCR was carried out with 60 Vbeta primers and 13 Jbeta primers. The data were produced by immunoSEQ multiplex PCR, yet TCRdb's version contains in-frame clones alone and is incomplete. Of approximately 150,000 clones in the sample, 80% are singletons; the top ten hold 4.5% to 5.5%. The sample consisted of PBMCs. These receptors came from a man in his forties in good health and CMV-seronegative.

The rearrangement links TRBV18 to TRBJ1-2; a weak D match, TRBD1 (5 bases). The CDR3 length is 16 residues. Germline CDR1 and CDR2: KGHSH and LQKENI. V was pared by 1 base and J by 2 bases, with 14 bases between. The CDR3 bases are TGTGCCAGCTCACCACATGGGGGGGTTACGAACTATGGCTACACCTTC. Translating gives CASSPHGGVTNYGYTF. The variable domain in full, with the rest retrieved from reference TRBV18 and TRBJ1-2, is NAGVMQNPRHLVRRRGQEARLRCSPMKGHSHVYWYRQLPEEGLKFMVYLQKENIIDESGMPKERFSAEFPKEGPSILRIQQVVRGDSAAYFCASSPHGGVTNYGYTFGSGTRLTVV.

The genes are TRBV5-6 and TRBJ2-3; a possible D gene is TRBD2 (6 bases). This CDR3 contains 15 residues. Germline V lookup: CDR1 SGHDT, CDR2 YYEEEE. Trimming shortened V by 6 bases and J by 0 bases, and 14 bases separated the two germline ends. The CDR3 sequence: CASTYPGVSTDTQYF. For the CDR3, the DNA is TGTGCCAGCACCTACCCGGGGGTTAGCACAGATACGCAGTATTTT.

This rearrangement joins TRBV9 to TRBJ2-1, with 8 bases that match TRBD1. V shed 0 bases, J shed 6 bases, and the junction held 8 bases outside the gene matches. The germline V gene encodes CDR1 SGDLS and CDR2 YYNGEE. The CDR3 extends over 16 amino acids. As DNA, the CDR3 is TGTGCCAGCAGCGTAGGGGGGACAGGTACTTTCAATGAGCAGTTCTTC. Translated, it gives CASSVGGTGTFNEQFF.

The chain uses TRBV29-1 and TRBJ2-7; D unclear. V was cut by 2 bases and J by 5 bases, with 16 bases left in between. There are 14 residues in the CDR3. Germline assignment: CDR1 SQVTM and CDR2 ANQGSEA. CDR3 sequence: CSVEITSQAHEQYF. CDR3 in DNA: TGCAGCGTTGAAATAACCTCCCAAGCCCACGAGCAGTACTTC.

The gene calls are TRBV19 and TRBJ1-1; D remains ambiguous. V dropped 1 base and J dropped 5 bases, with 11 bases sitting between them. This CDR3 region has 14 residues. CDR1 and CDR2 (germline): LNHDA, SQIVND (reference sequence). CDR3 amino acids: CASSIGGGWTEAFF. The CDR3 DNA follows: TGTGCCAGTAGTATAGGGGGAGGGTGGACTGAAGCTTTCTTT.

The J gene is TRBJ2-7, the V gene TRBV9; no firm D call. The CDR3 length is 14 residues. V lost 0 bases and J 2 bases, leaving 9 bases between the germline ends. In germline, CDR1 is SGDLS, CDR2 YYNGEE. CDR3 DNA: TGTGCCAGCAGCGTAGCTGTGACACCCTACGAGCAGTACTTC. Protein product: CASSVAVTPYEQYF. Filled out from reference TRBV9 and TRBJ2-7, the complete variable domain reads DSGVTQTPKHLITATGQRVTLRCSPRSGDLSVYWYQQSLDQGLQFLIQYYNGEERAKGNILERFSAQQFPDLHSELNLSSLELGDSALYFCASSVAVTPYEQYFGPGTRLTVT.

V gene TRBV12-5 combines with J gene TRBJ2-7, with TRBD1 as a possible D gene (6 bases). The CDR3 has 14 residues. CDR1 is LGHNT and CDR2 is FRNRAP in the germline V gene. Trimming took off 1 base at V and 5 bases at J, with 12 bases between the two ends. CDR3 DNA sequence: TGTGCTAGTGGTTTGGGACAGGTGGGGGACGAGCAGTACTTC. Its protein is CASGLGQVGDEQYF.

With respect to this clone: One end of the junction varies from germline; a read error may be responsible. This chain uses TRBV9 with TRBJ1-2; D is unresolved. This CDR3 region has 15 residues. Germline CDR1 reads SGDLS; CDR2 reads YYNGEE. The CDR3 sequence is CASSTPGWSNDGYTF. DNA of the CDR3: TGTGCCAGCAGCACCCCCGGGTGGAGTAACGATGGCTACACCTTC.

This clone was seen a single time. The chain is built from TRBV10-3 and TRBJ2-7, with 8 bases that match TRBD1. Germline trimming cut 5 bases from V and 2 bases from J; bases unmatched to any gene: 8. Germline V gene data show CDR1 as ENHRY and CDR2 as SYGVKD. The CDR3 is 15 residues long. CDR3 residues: CAISPRDRTAYEQYF. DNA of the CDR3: TGTGCCATCAGTCCCCGGGACAGGACTGCCTACGAGCAGTACTTC.

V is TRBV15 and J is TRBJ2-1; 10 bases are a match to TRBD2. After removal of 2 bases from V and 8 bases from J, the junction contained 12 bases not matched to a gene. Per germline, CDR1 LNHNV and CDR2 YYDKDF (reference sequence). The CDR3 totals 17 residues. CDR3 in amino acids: CATSRRTSGAIRDEQFF. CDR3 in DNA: TGTGCCACCAGCAGAAGAACTAGCGGGGCCATTAGGGATGAGCAGTTCTTC.

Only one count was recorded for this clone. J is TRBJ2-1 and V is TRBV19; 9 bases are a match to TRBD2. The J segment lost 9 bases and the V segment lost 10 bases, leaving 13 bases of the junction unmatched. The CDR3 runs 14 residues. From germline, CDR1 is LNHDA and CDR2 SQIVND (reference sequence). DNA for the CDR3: TGTGCCACCTCTGGGGGGGGACTAGCTATTGAGCAGTTCTTC. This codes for CATSGGGLAIEQFF.

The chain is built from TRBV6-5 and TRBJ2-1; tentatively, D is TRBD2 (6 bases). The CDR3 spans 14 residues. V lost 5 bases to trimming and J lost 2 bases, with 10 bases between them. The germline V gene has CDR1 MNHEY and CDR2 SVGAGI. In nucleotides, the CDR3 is TGTGCCAGCAGTGCGTCGGGGGCCTACAATGAGCAGTTCTTC. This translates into CASSASGAYNEQFF.

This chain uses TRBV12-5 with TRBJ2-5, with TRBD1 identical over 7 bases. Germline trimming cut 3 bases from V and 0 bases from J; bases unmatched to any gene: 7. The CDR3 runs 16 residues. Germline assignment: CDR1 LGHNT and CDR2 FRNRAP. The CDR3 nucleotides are TGTGCTAGTGGTTTTGGGGGCAGGGGGTACCAAGAGACCCAGTACTTC. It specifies CASGFGGRGYQETQYF.

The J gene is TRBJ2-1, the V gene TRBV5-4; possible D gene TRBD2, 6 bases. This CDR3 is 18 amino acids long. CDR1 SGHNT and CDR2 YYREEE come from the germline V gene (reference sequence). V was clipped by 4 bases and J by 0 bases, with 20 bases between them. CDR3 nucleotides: TGTGCCAGCAGCACTCGGGTGGGACTCTCGAGCTCCTACAATGAGCAGTTCTTC. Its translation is CASSTRVGLSSSYNEQFF.